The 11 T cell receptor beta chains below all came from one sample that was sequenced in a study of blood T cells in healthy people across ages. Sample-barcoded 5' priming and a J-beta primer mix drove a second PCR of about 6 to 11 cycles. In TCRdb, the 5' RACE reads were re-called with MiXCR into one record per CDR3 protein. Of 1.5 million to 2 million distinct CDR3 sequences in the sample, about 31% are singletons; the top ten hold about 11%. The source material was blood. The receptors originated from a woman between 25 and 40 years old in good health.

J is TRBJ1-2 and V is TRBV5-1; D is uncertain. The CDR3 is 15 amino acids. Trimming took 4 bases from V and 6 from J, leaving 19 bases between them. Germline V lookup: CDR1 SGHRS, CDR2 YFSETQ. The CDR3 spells CASSPEPGLLDGYTF. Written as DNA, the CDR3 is TGCGCCAGCAGCCCAGAGCCAGGCCTTTTGGATGGCTACACCTTC.

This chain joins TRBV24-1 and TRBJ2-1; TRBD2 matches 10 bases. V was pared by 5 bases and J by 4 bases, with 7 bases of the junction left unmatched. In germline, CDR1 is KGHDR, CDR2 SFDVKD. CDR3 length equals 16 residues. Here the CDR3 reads CATSGASGSSYNEQFF. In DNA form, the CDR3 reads TGTGCCACCAGTGGGGCTAGCGGGAGCTCATACAATGAGCAGTTCTTC.

CDR3 protein: CASSMTGGWDEQFF. Here the CDR3 DNA reads TGCGCCAGCAGCATGACAGGGGGCTGGGATGAGCAGTTCTTC. J is TRBJ2-1 and V is TRBV5-1; TRBD1 agrees at 10 bases. V shed 4 bases and J 8 bases; nucleotides not matched to a gene: 6. The length of the CDR3 is 14 residues. The V gene's germline CDR1 is SGHRS and CDR2 YFSETQ.

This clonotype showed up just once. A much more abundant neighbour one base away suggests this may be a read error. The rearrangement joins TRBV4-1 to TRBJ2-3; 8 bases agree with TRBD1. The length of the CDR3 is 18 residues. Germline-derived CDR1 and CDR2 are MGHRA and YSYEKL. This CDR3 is CAGSQGIGQGVGGNTQYF. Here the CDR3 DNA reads TGCGCCGGCAGCCAAGGGATCGGACAGGGAGTTGGGGGGAATACGCAGTATTTT.

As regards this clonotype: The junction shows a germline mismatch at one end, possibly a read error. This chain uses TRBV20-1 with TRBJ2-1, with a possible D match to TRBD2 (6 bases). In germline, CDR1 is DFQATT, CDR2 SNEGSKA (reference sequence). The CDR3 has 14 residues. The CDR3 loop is CSARDFRSYNDQFF. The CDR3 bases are TGCAGTGCGCGGGACTTCCGCTCCTACAATGATCAGTTCTTC.

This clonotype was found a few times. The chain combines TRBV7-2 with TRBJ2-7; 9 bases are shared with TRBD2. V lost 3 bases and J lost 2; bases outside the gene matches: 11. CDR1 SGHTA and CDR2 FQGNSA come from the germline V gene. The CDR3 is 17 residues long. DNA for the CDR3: TGTGCCAGCAGCTTTAGTAGCGGGAGAGAACTAACCTACGAGCAGTACTTC. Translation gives CASSFSSGRELTYEQYF.

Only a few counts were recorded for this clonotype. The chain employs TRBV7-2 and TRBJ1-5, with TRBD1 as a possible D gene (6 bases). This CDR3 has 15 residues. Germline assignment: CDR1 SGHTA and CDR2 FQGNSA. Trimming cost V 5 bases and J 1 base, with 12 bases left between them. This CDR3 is CASSQGQKSNQPQHF. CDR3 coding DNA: TGTGCCAGCAGCCAAGGACAGAAGAGCAATCAGCCCCAGCATTTT.

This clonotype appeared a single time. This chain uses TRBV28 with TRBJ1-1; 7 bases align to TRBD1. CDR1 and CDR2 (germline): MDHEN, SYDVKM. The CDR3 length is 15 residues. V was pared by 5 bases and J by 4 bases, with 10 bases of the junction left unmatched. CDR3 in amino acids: CASSPPGRGGTEAFF. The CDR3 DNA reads TGTGCCAGCAGTCCACCCGGCAGGGGGGGCACTGAAGCTTTCTTT.

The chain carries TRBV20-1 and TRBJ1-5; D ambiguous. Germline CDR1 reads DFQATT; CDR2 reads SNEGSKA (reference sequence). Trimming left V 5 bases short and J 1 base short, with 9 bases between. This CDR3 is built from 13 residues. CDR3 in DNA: TGCAGTGCTGGGTCGGGAAGCAATCAGCCCCAGCATTTT. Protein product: CSAGSGSNQPQHF.

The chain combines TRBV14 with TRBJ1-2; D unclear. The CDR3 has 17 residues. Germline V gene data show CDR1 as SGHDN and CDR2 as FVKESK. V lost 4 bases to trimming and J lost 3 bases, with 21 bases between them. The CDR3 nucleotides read TGTGCCAGCAGCCTAGCGCGGGGAGGAATTCAAGACTATGGCTACACCTTC. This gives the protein CASSLARGGIQDYGYTF.

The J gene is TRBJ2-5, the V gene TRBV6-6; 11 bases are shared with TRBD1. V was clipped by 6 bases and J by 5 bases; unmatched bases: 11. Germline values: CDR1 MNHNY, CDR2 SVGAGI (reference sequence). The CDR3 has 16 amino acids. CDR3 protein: CASRRQGTGGQETQYF. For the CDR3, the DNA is TGTGCCAGCAGGAGACAGGGGACAGGGGGTCAGGAGACCCAGTACTTC.